This TCR beta chain came from a study of T cell repertoires in cytomegalovirus infection (dated by TCRdb to between 2019 and 2020). General notes on the study: Alongside well-studied HLA-B-restricted epitopes, the peptide stimulations were aimed at recently identified HLA-C-restricted CMV epitopes, whose presentation resists viral immunomodulation. Donor HLA type was relevant to the analysis, because carriage of CMV infection together with the matching HLA type was indicated by public TCR beta signatures. Findings and caveats that apply to the study as a whole: Carriers of CMV infection plus the relevant HLA type were discriminated by the cumulative frequency of public TCR beta family members in the study cohort and in an independent roughly 350-donor cohort. The ex vivo response was dominated by HLA-C-restricted CMV-specific TCR beta clonotypes, which also provided the single most frequent clonotype in two of eight donors.

V is pared back by 5 bases and J by 7 bases, with 15 bases lying between the germline termini. The CDR3, from cysteine to phenylalanine, totals 13 residues. Only CDR3 DNA is held: 39 bases, read in frame from base 1. What this sample's treatment or condition label stands for: in vitro stimulation with specific CMV peptide epitopes to enrich CMV-specific T cells. Data came from an Illumina HiSeq 1500. TCRdb took the public reads, trimmed them with fastp at Q25, ran MiXCR for clone calling and kept in-frame beta chains. Records with the same CDR3 protein are collapsed into one entry carrying the most frequent genes and DNA. This sample lists approximately 89,000 distinct CDR3 sequences; 20% to 30% were detected once. About half of the sample goes to the ten largest clones. This clonotype has a handful of counts. Its antigen is still unknown. No quality values exist for individual bases; no much larger clone is one base distant.

The starting material was CD8+ T cells from cultured PBMCs, obtained from culture after CMV antigen stimulation. This TCR was sampled from a human donor in good health (CMV status not recorded). Some clones in this sample may be carry-over from other donors' samples. The chain is made from TRBV12-3 or TRBV12-4 and TRBJ2-7, and possibly TRBD1, on 5 matching bases. The CDR3 protein: CASSPRTKGEQYF. The nucleotides are TGTGCCAGCAGTCCCCGGACAAAGGGGGAGCAGTACTTC.